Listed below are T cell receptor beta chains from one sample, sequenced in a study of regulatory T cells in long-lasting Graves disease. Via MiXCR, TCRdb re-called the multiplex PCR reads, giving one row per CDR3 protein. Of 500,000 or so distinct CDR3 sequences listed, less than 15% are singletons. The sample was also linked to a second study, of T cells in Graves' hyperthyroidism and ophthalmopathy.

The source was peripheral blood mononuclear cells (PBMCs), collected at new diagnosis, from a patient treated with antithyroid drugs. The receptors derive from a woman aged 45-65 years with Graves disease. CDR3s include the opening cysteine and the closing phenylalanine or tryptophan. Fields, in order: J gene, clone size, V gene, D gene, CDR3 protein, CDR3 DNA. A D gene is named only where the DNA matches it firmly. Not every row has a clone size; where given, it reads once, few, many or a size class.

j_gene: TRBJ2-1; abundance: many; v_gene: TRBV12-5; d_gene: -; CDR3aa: CASGLAARGRNNEQFF; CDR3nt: TGTGCTAGTGGTTTGGCTGCAAGGGGAAGAAACAATGAGCAGTTCTTC
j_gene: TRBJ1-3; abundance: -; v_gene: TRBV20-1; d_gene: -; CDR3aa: CSASGPGENTIYF; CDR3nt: TGCAGTGCCTCTGGACCCGGCGAAAACACCATATATTTT
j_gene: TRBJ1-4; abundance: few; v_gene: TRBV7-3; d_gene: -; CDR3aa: CASSLSRDEKLFF; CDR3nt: TGTGCCAGCAGCTTATCCCGGGATGAAAAACTGTTTTTT
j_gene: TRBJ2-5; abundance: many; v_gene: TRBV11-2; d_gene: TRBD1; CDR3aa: CASSLGDTGGGETQYF; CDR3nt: TGTGCCAGCAGCTTAGGCGATACAGGGGGCGGTGAGACCCAGTACTTC
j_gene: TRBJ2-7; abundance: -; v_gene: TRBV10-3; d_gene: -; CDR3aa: CAISRDISYEQYF; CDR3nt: TGTGCCATCAGTCGGGACATTTCCTACGAGCAGTACTTC
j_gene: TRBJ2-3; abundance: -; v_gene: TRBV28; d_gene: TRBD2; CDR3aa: CASGGGLAGEGDTQYF; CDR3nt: TGTGCCAGCGGTGGAGGACTAGCGGGAGAGGGGGATACGCAGTATTTT
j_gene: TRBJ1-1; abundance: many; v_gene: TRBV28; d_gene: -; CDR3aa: CASSLFWRNTEAFF; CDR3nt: TGTGCCAGCAGTTTATTTTGGCGGAACACTGAAGCTTTCTTT
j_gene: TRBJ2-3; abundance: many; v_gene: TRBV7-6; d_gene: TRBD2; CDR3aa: CASSPAAAGGYTQYF; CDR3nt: TGTGCCAGCAGCCCTGCCGCAGCGGGAGGTTATACGCAGTATTTT
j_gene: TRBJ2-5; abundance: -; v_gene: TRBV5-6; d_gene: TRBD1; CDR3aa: CASIGTGGTQYF; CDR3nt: TGTGCCAGCATCGGGACAGGGGGAACCCAGTACTTC
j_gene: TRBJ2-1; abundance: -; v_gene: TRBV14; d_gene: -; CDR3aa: CASSQDLRRLTSGEYEQFF; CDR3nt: TGTGCCAGCAGCCAAGATCTCCGGCGCCTAACTTCGGGGGAATATGAGCAGTTCTTC
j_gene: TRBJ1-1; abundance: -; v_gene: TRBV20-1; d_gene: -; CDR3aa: CSARRGNTEAFF; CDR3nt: TGCAGTGCTAGAAGGGGGAACACTGAAGCTTTCTTT
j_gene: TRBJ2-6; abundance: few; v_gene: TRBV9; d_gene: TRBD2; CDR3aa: CASSVAGGGATTGANVLTF; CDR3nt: TGTGCCAGCAGCGTAGCCGGGGGGGGGGCAACTACTGGGGCCAACGTCCTGACTTTC
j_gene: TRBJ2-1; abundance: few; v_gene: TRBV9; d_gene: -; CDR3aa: CASSAAGHYNEQFF; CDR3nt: TGTGCCAGCAGCGCAGCGGGACACTACAATGAGCAGTTCTTC
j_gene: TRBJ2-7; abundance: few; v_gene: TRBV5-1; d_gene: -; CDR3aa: CASSLAPTSYEQYF; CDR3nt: TGCGCCAGCAGCTTGGCTCCAACCTCCTACGAGCAGTACTTC
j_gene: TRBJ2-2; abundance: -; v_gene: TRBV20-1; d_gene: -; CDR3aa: CSAIGPNTGELFF; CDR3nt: TGCAGTGCAATCGGCCCGAACACCGGGGAGCTGTTTTTT
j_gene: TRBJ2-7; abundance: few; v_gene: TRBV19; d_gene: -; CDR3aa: CASSIVALEQYF; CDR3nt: TGTGCCAGTAGTATCGTGGCCCTCGAGCAGTACTTC
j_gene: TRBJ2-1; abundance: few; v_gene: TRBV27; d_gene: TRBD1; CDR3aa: CASSPSPWDRGNYNEQFF; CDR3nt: TGTGCCAGCAGTCCGAGCCCTTGGGACAGGGGGAATTACAATGAGCAGTTCTTC
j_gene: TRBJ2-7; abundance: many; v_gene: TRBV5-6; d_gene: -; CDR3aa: CASSHAVGTRTYEQYF; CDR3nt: TGTGCCAGCAGCCATGCAGTCGGGACAAGAACCTACGAGCAGTACTTC
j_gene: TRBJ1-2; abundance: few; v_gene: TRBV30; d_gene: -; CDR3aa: CAWSEASFSYGYTF; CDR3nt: TGTGCCTGGAGTGAGGCCTCGTTCTCGTATGGCTACACCTTC